Each of the 24 T cell receptor beta chains below was sequenced from the same sample in a study of T cells after yellow fever vaccination. TCRdb used MiXCR to reprocess the 5' RACE reads, holding one entry per CDR3 protein. The sample carries about 580,000 distinct CDR3 sequences, 17% recorded once. The sample consisted of PBMCs, taken roughly 5 days after the first yellow fever vaccination. These receptors came from a man between 18 and 35 years old who received the YFV17D yellow fever vaccine.

The genes are TRBV7-2 and TRBJ2-5, with D maybe TRBD2 (7 bases). Germline assignment: CDR1 SGHTA and CDR2 FQGNSA. This CDR3 region has 15 residues. Trimming stripped 5 bases from V and 4 bases from J, with 17 bases between. The CDR3, as DNA: TGTGCCAGCAGCGTCCAGAGGGGGGGCACAGAGACCCAGTACTTC. It yields the protein CASSVQRGGTETQYF. The whole variable domain, filled in from reference TRBV7-2 and TRBJ2-5, reads GAGVSQSPSNKVTEKGKDVELRCDPISGHTALYWYRQSLGQGLEFLIYFQGNSAPDKSGLPSDRFSAERTGGSVSTLTIQRTQQEDSAVYLCASSVQRGGTETQYFGPGTRLLVL.

The chain links TRBV7-8 to TRBJ2-3; 9 bases are shared with TRBD2. V trimming: 7 bases; J trimming: 4 bases; junction bases outside the gene matches: 6. The CDR3 extends over 14 amino acids. Looked up from germline, CDR1 is SGHVS and CDR2 is FQNEAQ. Written as DNA, the CDR3 is TGTGCCAGCACTCTGCGGGGGGGTCCAGATACGCAGTATTTT. It is translated as CASTLRGGPDTQYF.

This clonotype was picked up a small number of times. This chain links TRBV12-3 or TRBV12-4 with TRBJ2-3, with 11 bases matching TRBD2. The CDR3 sequence is 15 residues long. Trimming removed 6 bases from V and 4 bases from J; junction bases left unmatched: 6. The CDR3 DNA sequence: TGTGCCAGCAGGGAACTAGCGGGGGCTGCAGATACGCAGTATTTT. Translating it yields CASRELAGAADTQYF.

This chain's CDR3 is CASSLQGPVFYNEQFF. The CDR3 region has the DNA TGTGCCAGCAGTTTACAGGGGCCAGTTTTCTACAATGAGCAGTTCTTC. The rearrangement uses TRBV27 and TRBJ2-1; TRBD1 is a possible D gene (6 bases). CDR3 length: 16 residues. Trimming stripped 2 bases from V and 3 bases from J, with 14 bases between. Germline V CDR1 and CDR2: MNHEY, SMNVEV (reference sequence).

This clonotype occurred a few times. The V call is TRBV12-3 or TRBV12-4, the J call TRBJ2-1; 8 nucleotides align to TRBD2. This CDR3 comprises 14 residues. Germline trimming cut 5 bases from V and 9 bases from J; bases unmatched to any gene: 9. CDR3: CASSGGGGTTEQFF. Written as DNA, the CDR3 is TGTGCCAGCAGTGGGGGCGGGGGGACTACTGAGCAGTTCTTC.

In this sample, this clonotype turned up a few times. This chain joins TRBV4-3 and TRBJ1-2; perhaps TRBD1 as D (6 bases). Germline lookup yields CDR1 LGHNA and CDR2 YSLEER. This CDR3 has 15 residues. Trimming stripped 4 bases from V and 5 bases from J, with 17 bases between. Here the CDR3 DNA reads TGCGCCAGCAGCCCACAAAACAGGGACCATTATGGCTACACCTTC. This translates into CASSPQNRDHYGYTF.

The sample holds many counts of this clonotype. The chain uses TRBV9 and TRBJ1-2, with 8 positions matching TRBD1. Unmatched junction bases numbered 10, after V lost 3 bases and J lost 6 bases. CDR3 length equals 15 residues. Germline assignment: CDR1 SGDLS and CDR2 YYNGEE. In DNA, the CDR3 is TGTGCCAGCAGCGGTGCGGGACAGGTTTGGGATGGCTACACCTTC. Translated, it gives CASSGAGQVWDGYTF.

The chain has TRBV4-2 and TRBJ2-2; maybe TRBD1 (5 bases). V dropped 3 bases and J dropped 1 base, with 9 bases sitting between them. Germline V CDR1 and CDR2: LGHNA, YNFKEQ. CDR3 length: 15 amino acids. CDR3 residues: CASSHNDRNTGELFF. The CDR3 DNA reads as TGTGCCAGCAGCCATAACGACAGGAACACCGGGGAGCTGTTTTTT.

J is TRBJ2-7 and V is TRBV19; the D is unclear. Trimming took off 4 bases at V and 3 bases at J, with 10 bases between the two ends. The CDR3 spans 13 residues. In germline, CDR1 is LNHDA, CDR2 SQIVND (reference sequence). CDR3 coding DNA: TGTGCCAGTAGTACCTACGAACGCTACGAGCAGTACTTC. This encodes CASSTYERYEQYF.

This clonotype was counted between two and nine times. The chain couples TRBV5-1 to TRBJ1-4; TRBD1 agrees at 8 bases. Trimming at V came to 0 bases and at J to 7 bases, leaving 5 bases not matched to a gene. The CDR3 extends over 15 amino acids. Germline lookup yields CDR1 SGHRS and CDR2 YFSETQ. CDR3 sequence (DNA): TGCGCCAGCAGCTTGGCGACAGGGGTTCCTGAAAAACTGTTTTTT. It encodes CASSLATGVPEKLFF.

The rearrangement links TRBV4-1 to TRBJ1-2; 7 nucleotides match TRBD1. With V trimmed by 1 base and J by 4 bases, 12 bases remained unmatched. CDR1 and CDR2 (germline): MGHRA, YSYEKL. The CDR3 covers 17 residues. The CDR3 DNA reads TGCGCCAGCAGCCAAGTAGGAGGAGGGACAGCGACCTATGGCTACACCTTC. Its translation is CASSQVGGGTATYGYTF.

The chain recombines TRBV29-1 with TRBJ2-3; maybe TRBD2 (7 bases). CDR1 is SQVTM and CDR2 is ANQGSEA in the germline V gene. The germline V and J ends were trimmed by 2 bases and 4 bases, with 16 bases remaining between them. The CDR3 loop spans 15 amino acids. The CDR3 loop reads CSVERGRGTPDTQYF. CDR3 nucleotides: TGCAGCGTTGAACGGGGGCGGGGGACCCCAGATACGCAGTATTTT.

The chain is built from TRBV30 and TRBJ2-3, with 8 bases fitting TRBD1. Germline V CDR1 and CDR2: GTSNPN, SVGIG (reference sequence). CDR3 length: 14 residues. The junction had 6 bases not matched to a gene; V was cut back by 4 bases and J by 3 bases. The CDR3 here is CAWTRQGTTDTQYF. The CDR3 nucleotides read TGTGCCTGGACTCGACAGGGGACGACAGATACGCAGTATTTT.

The table lists this clonotype with a few counts. CDR3 sequence (DNA): TGTGCCATCAGTGCCTCGGGACAGGGAGGCACAGATACGCAGTATTTT. Translation: CAISASGQGGTDTQYF. The chain uses TRBV10-3 and TRBJ2-3; TRBD1 matches 9 bases. The CDR3 is 16 residues long. Trimming cost V 4 bases and J 1 base; bases outside gene matches: 6. CDR1 is ENHRY, CDR2 SYGVKD, per germline.

The V call is TRBV7-9, the J call TRBJ2-5; either TRBD1 or TRBD2 may fit D (5 bases each). The V gene's germline CDR1 is SEHNR and CDR2 FQNEAQ (reference sequence). Trimming cost V 0 bases and J 5 bases, with 16 bases left between them. The CDR3 spans 16 residues. The CDR3 sequence: CASSLAGTRSEETQYF. CDR3 DNA: TGTGCCAGCAGCTTAGCCGGGACCAGGTCGGAGGAGACCCAGTACTTC.

The CDR3 coding sequence is TGTGCCAGCAGCTTGAGGGTGGCGGTCACCGGGGAGCTGTTTTTT. It is translated as CASSLRVAVTGELFF. V usage is TRBV5-5 and J usage is TRBJ2-2, with no clear D. Trimming pared 1 base from V and 4 bases from J, leaving 11 bases between. This CDR3 comprises 15 residues. Germline V gene lookup returns CDR1 SGHKS and CDR2 YYEKEE (reference sequence).

The CDR3: CATQGANEKLFF. In nucleotides, the CDR3 is TGTGCCACACAGGGGGCGAATGAAAAACTGTTTTTT. The V and J genes are TRBV28 and TRBJ1-4; 9 nucleotides agree with TRBD1. The CDR3 totals 12 residues. The ends lost 10 bases at V and 5 bases at J; junction bases unmatched: 2. The germline gives CDR1 MDHEN, CDR2 SYDVKM. The full variable domain, its missing parts supplied by reference TRBV28 and TRBJ1-4, is DVKVTQSSRYLVKRTGEKVFLECVQDMDHENMFWYRQDPGLGLRLIYFSYDVKMKEKGDIPEGYSVSREKKERFSLILESASTNQTSMYLCATQGANEKLFFGSGTQLSVL.

In this sample, this clonotype turned up a few times. The gene calls are TRBV7-6 and TRBJ2-1; D is uncertain. From germline, CDR1 is SGHVS and CDR2 FNYEAQ. This CDR3 has 14 residues. The V gene lost 2 bases and the J gene lost 1 base, with 6 bases spanning the gap. The CDR3 reads CASSLTISYNEQFF. DNA of the CDR3: TGTGCCAGCAGCTTAACCATTTCCTACAATGAGCAGTTCTTC.

The V and J genes are TRBV5-5 and TRBJ2-1, with D tentatively TRBD1 or TRBD2 (6 bases each). V was trimmed by 2 bases and J by 7 bases, leaving 22 bases between them. CDR3 length: 17 amino acids. Germline values: CDR1 SGHKS, CDR2 YYEKEE (reference sequence). CDR3 sequence reads: CASSLRWMPGAENEQFF. CDR3 bases: TGTGCCAGCAGCTTAAGGTGGATGCCGGGGGCGGAAAATGAGCAGTTCTTC.

As DNA, the CDR3 is TGTGCCAGCAGCCAAGATCCGCGGCCAGATACGCAGTATTTT. This encodes CASSQDPRPDTQYF. The chain employs TRBV3-1 and TRBJ2-3; D not certain. The length of the CDR3 is 14 residues. The V end was cut by 0 bases, the J end by 4 bases, with 8 bases between. Germline CDR1 reads LGHDT; CDR2 reads YNNKEL (reference sequence).

V and J are TRBV7-6 and TRBJ2-5, with 13 bases aligning to TRBD2. The CDR3 length is 18 residues. Germline assignment: CDR1 SGHVS and CDR2 FNYEAQ. After removal of 4 bases from V and 0 bases from J, the junction contained 8 bases not matched to a gene. This CDR3 is CASSYRLAGGAYQETQYF. The CDR3 region has the DNA TGTGCCAGCAGCTACCGACTAGCGGGGGGCGCGTACCAAGAGACCCAGTACTTC. Drawing the rest from reference TRBV7-6 and TRBJ2-5, the complete variable domain is GAGVSQSPRYKVTKRGQDVALRCDPISGHVSLYWYRQALGQGPEFLTYFNYEAQQDKSGLPNDRFSAERPEGSISTLTIQRTEQRDSAMYRCASSYRLAGGAYQETQYFGPGTRLLVL.

The chain couples TRBV7-9 to TRBJ2-7; possible D gene TRBD2, 6 bases. The CDR3 sequence is 15 residues long. Trimming pared 1 base from V and 9 bases from J, leaving 19 bases between. Per germline, CDR1 SEHNR and CDR2 FQNEAQ (reference sequence). In DNA, the CDR3 is TGTGCCAGCAGCTTAGGGGGGGACGGAACTACGAGGCAGTACTTC. Its protein is CASSLGGDGTTRQYF.

This clonotype was seen a handful of times. The chain couples TRBV6-1 to TRBJ1-2; 7 bases fit TRBD1. This CDR3 has 16 residues. With 6 bases clipped from V and 1 base from J, the junction kept 11 bases outside the gene matches. Looked up from germline, CDR1 is MNHNS and CDR2 is SASEGT. This chain's CDR3 is CASRTGAVQYNYGYTF. The CDR3 DNA reads as TGTGCCAGCAGAACAGGGGCCGTCCAATATAACTATGGCTACACCTTC.

This clonotype has a handful of counts. The CDR3 DNA sequence: TGCGCCAGCAAAGTTCAGGGGAGCTCCTACAATGAGCAGTTCTTC. It codes for CASKVQGSSYNEQFF. The chain couples TRBV5-1 to TRBJ2-1, with a weak D call TRBD1 (6 bases). CDR1 and CDR2 (germline): SGHRS, YFSETQ. V lost 6 bases and J 0 bases, leaving 13 bases between the germline ends. This CDR3 comprises 15 residues.